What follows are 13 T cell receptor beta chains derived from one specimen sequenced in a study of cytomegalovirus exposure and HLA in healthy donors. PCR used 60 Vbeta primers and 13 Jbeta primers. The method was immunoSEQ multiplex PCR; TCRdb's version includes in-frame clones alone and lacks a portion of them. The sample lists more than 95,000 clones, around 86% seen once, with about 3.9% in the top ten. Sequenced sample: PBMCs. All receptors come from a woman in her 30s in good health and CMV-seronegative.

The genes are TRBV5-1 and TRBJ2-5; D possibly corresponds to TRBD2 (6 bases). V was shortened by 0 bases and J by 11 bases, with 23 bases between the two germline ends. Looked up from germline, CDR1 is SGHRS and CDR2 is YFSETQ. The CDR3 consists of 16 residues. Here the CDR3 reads CASSLVLGSREREQYF. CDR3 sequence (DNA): TGCGCCAGCAGCTTGGTCTTGGGCAGTCGGGAGAGGGAGCAGTACTTC. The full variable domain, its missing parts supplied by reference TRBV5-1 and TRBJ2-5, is KAGVTQTPRYLIKTRGQQVTLSCSPISGHRSVSWYQQTPGQGLQFLFEYFSETQRNKGNFPGRFSGRQFSNSRSEMNVSTLELGDSALYLCASSLVLGSREREQYFGPGTRLLVL.

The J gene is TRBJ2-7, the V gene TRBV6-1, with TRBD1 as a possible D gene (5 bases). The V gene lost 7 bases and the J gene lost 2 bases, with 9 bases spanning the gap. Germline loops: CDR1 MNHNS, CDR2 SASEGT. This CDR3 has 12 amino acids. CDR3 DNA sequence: TGTGCCAGCACGACGGACACCTACGAGCAGTACTTC. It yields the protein CASTTDTYEQYF.

The CDR3 DNA reads as TGCAGCGTCTCGGCCGGGACAGGGAACAATGAGCAGTTCTTC. Protein sequence: CSVSAGTGNNEQFF. The chain joins TRBV29-1 to TRBJ2-1; 9 bases match TRBD1. The CDR3 contains 14 residues. Germline loops: CDR1 SQVTM, CDR2 ANQGSEA. V lost 6 bases and J lost 5; bases outside the gene matches: 8.

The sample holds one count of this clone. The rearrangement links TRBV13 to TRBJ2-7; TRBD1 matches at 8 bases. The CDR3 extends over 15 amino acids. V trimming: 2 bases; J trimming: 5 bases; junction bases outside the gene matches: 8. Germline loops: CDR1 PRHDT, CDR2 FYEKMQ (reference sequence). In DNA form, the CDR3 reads TGTGCCAGCAGCTTAAGGTCAGGGGGCTTCGACGAGCAGTACTTC. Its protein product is CASSLRSGGFDEQYF.

The CDR3 reads CASAVHQETQYF. The CDR3 DNA follows: TGTGCCTCAGCGGTACACCAAGAGACCCAGTACTTC. The chain employs TRBV9 and TRBJ2-5; weak D call: TRBD2 (5 bases). V lost 10 bases, J lost 0 bases, and 10 bases lay in between. The CDR3 consists of 12 residues. Germline lookup yields CDR1 SGDLS and CDR2 YYNGEE.

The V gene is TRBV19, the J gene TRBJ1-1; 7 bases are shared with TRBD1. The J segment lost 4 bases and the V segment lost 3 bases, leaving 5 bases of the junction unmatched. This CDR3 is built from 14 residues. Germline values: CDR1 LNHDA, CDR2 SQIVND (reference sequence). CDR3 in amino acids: CASSIHNRGTEAFF. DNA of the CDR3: TGTGCCAGTAGTATCCACAACAGGGGCACTGAAGCTTTCTTT.

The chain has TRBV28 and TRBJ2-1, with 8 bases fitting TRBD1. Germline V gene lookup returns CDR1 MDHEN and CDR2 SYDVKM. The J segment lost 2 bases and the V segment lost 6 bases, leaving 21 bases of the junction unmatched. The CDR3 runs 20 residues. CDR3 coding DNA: TGTGCCAGCAGATCCAACAGGGGGACCGCGGGGTCTGGGGCCTACAATGAGCAGTTCTTC. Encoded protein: CASRSNRGTAGSGAYNEQFF.

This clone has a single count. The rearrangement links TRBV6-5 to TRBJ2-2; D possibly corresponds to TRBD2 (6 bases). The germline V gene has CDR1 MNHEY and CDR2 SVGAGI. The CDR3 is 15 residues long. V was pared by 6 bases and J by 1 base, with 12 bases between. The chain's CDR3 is CASRTAGQNTGELFF. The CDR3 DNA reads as TGTGCCAGCAGAACAGCGGGCCAGAACACCGGGGAGCTGTTTTTT.

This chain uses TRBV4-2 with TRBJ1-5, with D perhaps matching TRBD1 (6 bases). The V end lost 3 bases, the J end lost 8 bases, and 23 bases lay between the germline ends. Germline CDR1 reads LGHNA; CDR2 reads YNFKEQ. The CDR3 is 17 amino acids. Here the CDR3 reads CASSHGNRQARGEPQHF. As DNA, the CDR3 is TGTGCCAGCAGCCATGGAAATCGACAGGCTAGAGGTGAGCCCCAGCATTTT.

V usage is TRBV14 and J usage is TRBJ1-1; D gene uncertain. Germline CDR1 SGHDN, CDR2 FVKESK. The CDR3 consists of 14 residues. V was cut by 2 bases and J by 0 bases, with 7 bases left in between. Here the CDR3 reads CASSQSTMNTEAFF. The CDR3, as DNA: TGTGCCAGCAGCCAATCTACTATGAACACTGAAGCTTTCTTT. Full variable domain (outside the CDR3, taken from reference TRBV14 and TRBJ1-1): EAGVTQFPSHSVIEKGQTVTLRCDPISGHDNLYWYRRVMGKEIKFLLHFVKESKQDESGMPNNRFLAERTGGTYSTLKVQPAELEDSGVYFCASSQSTMNTEAFFGQGTRLTVV.

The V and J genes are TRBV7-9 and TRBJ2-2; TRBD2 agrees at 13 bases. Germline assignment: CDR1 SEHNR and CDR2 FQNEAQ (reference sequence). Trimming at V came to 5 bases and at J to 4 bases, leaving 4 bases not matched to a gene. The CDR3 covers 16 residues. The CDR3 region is CASSPRLAGGTGELFF. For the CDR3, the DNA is TGTGCCAGCAGCCCAAGACTAGCGGGAGGCACCGGGGAGCTGTTTTTT.

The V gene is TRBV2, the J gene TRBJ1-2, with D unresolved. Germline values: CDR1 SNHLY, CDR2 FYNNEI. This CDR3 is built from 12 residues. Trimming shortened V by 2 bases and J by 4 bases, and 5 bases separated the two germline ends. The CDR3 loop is CASSESSYGYTF. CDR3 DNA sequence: TGTGCCAGCAGTGAATCGAGCTATGGCTACACCTTC.

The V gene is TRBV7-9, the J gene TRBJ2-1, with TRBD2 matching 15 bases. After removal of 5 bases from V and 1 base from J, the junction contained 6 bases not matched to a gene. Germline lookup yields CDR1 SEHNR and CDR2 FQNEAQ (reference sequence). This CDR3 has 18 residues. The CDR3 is CASSRTSGRAGSYNEQFF. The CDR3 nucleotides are TGTGCCAGCAGCAGGACTAGCGGGAGGGCCGGTTCCTACAATGAGCAGTTCTTC.